The 7 T cell receptor beta chains listed next were all sequenced from one sample in a study of technical replicates of blood from a few donors. Data came from immunoSEQ multiplex PCR; TCRdb stores just in-frame clones and leaves some out. The top ten clones hold approximately 0.33% of a sample with just over 95,000 clones, approximately 95% of them seen once. The sequenced material came from T cells isolated from PBMCs. These receptors originate from a human donor in good health.

The rearrangement uses TRBV19 and TRBJ1-3, with a weak D call TRBD1 (6 bases). Germline V gene data show CDR1 as LNHDA and CDR2 as SQIVND (reference sequence). V shed 3 bases and J shed 4 bases, with 10 bases lying between them. CDR3 length equals 14 residues. CDR3 sequence: CASSMRGQGNTIYF. CDR3 nucleotide sequence: TGTGCCAGTAGTATGCGGGGGCAGGGAAACACCATATATTTT.

This chain uses TRBV5-1 with TRBJ1-2; the D gene is possibly TRBD1 (5 bases). Trimming took 0 bases from V and 3 from J, leaving 6 bases between them. Germline CDR1 reads SGHRS; CDR2 reads YFSETQ. CDR3 length: 13 residues. The CDR3 coding sequence is TGCGCCAGCAGCTTGGTAGGGGACTATGGCTACACCTTC. Translating gives CASSLVGDYGYTF.

The V call is TRBV2, the J call TRBJ1-4, with TRBD1 matching 8 bases. CDR1 SNHLY and CDR2 FYNNEI come from the germline V gene. The CDR3 spans 12 residues. The ends lost 9 bases at V and 7 bases at J; junction bases unmatched: 4. The CDR3 region has the DNA TGTGCCAGTAGGACAGGGCTTGAAAAACTGTTTTTT. The encoded protein is CASRTGLEKLFF.

This chain links TRBV4-1 with TRBJ2-7, with 8 nucleotides matching TRBD1. This CDR3 comprises 16 residues. Germline lookup yields CDR1 MGHRA and CDR2 YSYEKL. V lost 0 bases to trimming and J lost 4 bases; unmatched junction nucleotides: 8. The CDR3 DNA sequence: TGCGCCAGCAGCCAAGATCTTAGGCAGGGGGCATACGAGCAGTACTTC. Translation: CASSQDLRQGAYEQYF.

This clone showed up just once. The chain couples TRBV10-2 to TRBJ1-5; 11 nucleotides line up with TRBD1. The CDR3 is 14 residues long. The V gene end was trimmed by 5 bases and the J gene end by 5 bases; junction bases not matched to a gene: 2. Germline CDR1 is WSHSY and CDR2 is SAAADI. CDR3 in DNA: TGCGCCAGCAGTTGGGACAGGGGGGATCAGCCCCAGCATTTT. This codes for CASSWDRGDQPQHF.

The chain is built from TRBV12-5 and TRBJ2-1; 12 nucleotides line up with TRBD2. The germline CDR1 and CDR2 sequences are LGHNT and FRNRAP. The V and J ends lost 0 bases and 4 bases, in that order; junction bases with no gene match: 1. The CDR3 loop spans 16 amino acids. CDR3 coding DNA: TGTGCTAGTGGTTTGGTACTAGCGGGGGGTTACAATGAGCAGTTCTTC. It specifies CASGLVLAGGYNEQFF.

The CDR3 nucleotides are TGTGCCAGCAGCTACTCGACAGGGCGTGAAGCTTTCTTT. As protein: CASSYSTGREAFF. V is TRBV27 and J is TRBJ1-1; 7 bases line up with TRBD1. This CDR3 is 13 amino acids long. The germline V gene has CDR1 MNHEY and CDR2 SMNVEV (reference sequence). V lost 6 bases and J lost 7; bases outside the gene matches: 8.